The 19 T cell receptor beta chains given below trace back to one sample, sequenced in a study of response to subunit inactivated influenza vaccine (dated by TCRdb to between 2018 and 2020). To prepare the library, RT-PCR was applied. The sequencer listed for this sample is Illumina HiSeq 2500. In TCRdb, the public reads were trimmed at Q25 with fastp and aligned with MiXCR, with productive beta chains retained. Identical CDR3 proteins give one entry, which carries the most common genes and DNA. The sample table holds 700,000 to 900,000 distinct CDR3 sequences, of which around 20% were seen once. The ten largest make up 9.5% to 13% of the sample. The sample here was PBMCs from blood, taken 5 days after vaccination. These receptors were obtained from a man in his fifties who received an inactivated influenza vaccine. Donor details come from another sample of the same person, matched by shared clones.

The V call is TRBV7-2, the J call TRBJ2-7, with D uncertain. The CDR3 sequence is 15 residues long. CDR1 SGHTA and CDR2 FQGNSA come from the germline V gene. Trimming removed 3 bases at V and 3 bases at J, with 15 bases between. The CDR3 coding sequence is TGTGCCAGCAGCTTGAGACCTGACGGATACTACGAGCAGTACTTC. Protein sequence: CASSLRPDGYYEQYF.

This clonotype was counted a few times. V gene TRBV6-5 combines with J gene TRBJ2-6; 7 bases match TRBD2. The germline CDR1 and CDR2 sequences are MNHEY and SVGAGI. CDR3 length equals 16 residues. The J segment lost 1 base and the V segment lost 1 base, leaving 1 base of the junction unmatched. This CDR3 is CASSYFGGSGANVLTF. In nucleotides, the CDR3 is TGTGCCAGCAGTTACTTCGGGGGGTCTGGGGCCAACGTCCTGACTTTC.

The rearrangement uses TRBV20-1 and TRBJ2-5; D possibly corresponds to TRBD2 (5 bases). The V end lost 8 bases, the J end lost 2 bases, and 18 bases lay between the germline ends. This CDR3 has 14 amino acids. The germline CDR1 and CDR2 sequences are DFQATT and SNEGSKA (reference sequence). In DNA, the CDR3 is TGCAGTACGTCGCGCGGGCTAATACAAGAGACCCAGTACTTC. Translation: CSTSRGLIQETQYF.

The chain employs TRBV24-1 and TRBJ2-3; D is unresolved. V gave up 0 bases and J gave up 0 bases, with 6 bases separating them. This CDR3 comprises 15 residues. Germline CDR1 and CDR2: KGHDR and SFDVKD. In DNA, the CDR3 is TGTGCCACCAGTGATTTGGTTCAGAGCACAGATACGCAGTATTTT. This translates into CATSDLVQSTDTQYF.

The J gene is TRBJ2-7, the V gene TRBV27; 10 nucleotides match TRBD1. V lost 2 bases and J lost 4; bases outside the gene matches: 11. The CDR3 has 17 amino acids. Germline V gene data show CDR1 as MNHEY and CDR2 as SMNVEV (reference sequence). CDR3 in DNA: TGTGCCAGCAGTTTAAGGCTTCGGACAGGGGGAATTTACGAGCAGTACTTC. Translating it yields CASSLRLRTGGIYEQYF.

The CDR3 DNA reads as TGTGCCACCTCAAGTCAACAGGGGAACAATGAGCAGTTCTTC. Protein product: CATSSQQGNNEQFF. The chain links TRBV28 to TRBJ2-1; 7 nucleotides line up with TRBD1. Germline CDR1 reads MDHEN; CDR2 reads SYDVKM. V dropped 10 bases and J dropped 5; count of bases not matched to a gene: 11. The CDR3 has 14 residues.

This sequence joins TRBV19 and TRBJ2-6; perhaps TRBD1 as D (6 bases). Germline assignment: CDR1 LNHDA and CDR2 SQIVND (reference sequence). The CDR3 consists of 19 residues. V lost 1 base and J 3 bases, leaving 19 bases between the germline ends. This CDR3 is CASSIASGTPSNGANVLTF. CDR3 in DNA: TGTGCCAGTAGTATAGCATCCGGGACACCCTCGAATGGGGCCAACGTCCTGACTTTC.

The chain joins TRBV9 to TRBJ1-4; no clear D gene. Trimming left V 6 bases short and J 10 bases short, with 19 bases between. The germline V gene has CDR1 SGDLS and CDR2 YYNGEE. This CDR3 has 14 amino acids. In DNA form, the CDR3 reads TGTGCCAGCATCCCGGGTCCTTCACCGGGAAAACTGTTTTTT. It codes for CASIPGPSPGKLFF.

The V gene is TRBV20-1, the J gene TRBJ2-5; 12 bases are shared with TRBD1. The germline V gene encodes CDR1 DFQATT and CDR2 SNEGSKA (reference sequence). V lost 5 bases and J lost 4; bases outside the gene matches: 11. The CDR3 sequence is 16 residues long. The CDR3 loop is CSALGPGTGGAETQYF. CDR3 sequence (DNA): TGCAGTGCTTTAGGACCTGGGACAGGGGGCGCAGAGACCCAGTACTTC.

The chain employs TRBV6-1 and TRBJ2-7; 14 bases fit TRBD2. This CDR3 has 15 amino acids. The germline V gene encodes CDR1 MNHNS and CDR2 SASEGT. The V segment lost 6 bases and the J segment 5 bases; nucleotides outside the gene matches: 6. The CDR3 DNA follows: TGTGCCAGCAGACCGGGACTAGCGGGAGCCCACGAGCAGTACTTC. Residues: CASRPGLAGAHEQYF.

This rearrangement joins TRBV15 to TRBJ2-1; TRBD2 aligns across 7 bases. Germline CDR1 reads LNHNV; CDR2 reads YYDKDF (reference sequence). Losses at the gene ends were 5 bases for V and 3 bases for J; bases not matched to a gene: 4. CDR3 length equals 14 residues. The CDR3 here is CATSPSGYYNEQFF. CDR3 DNA: TGTGCCACCAGCCCTAGCGGATACTACAATGAGCAGTTCTTC.

This clonotype has only a few counts. The J gene is TRBJ2-7, the V gene TRBV12-3 or TRBV12-4; perhaps TRBD1 as D (5 bases). V was pared by 3 bases and J by 5 bases, with 14 bases between. This CDR3 has 14 amino acids. CDR3 residues: CASSFRSGAHEQYF. CDR3 DNA sequence: TGTGCCAGCAGTTTTAGATCTGGGGCCCACGAGCAGTACTTC.

This clonotype was seen only a few times. J is TRBJ2-2 and V is TRBV28, with unresolved D. The CDR3 extends over 14 amino acids. Germline V lookup: CDR1 MDHEN, CDR2 SYDVKM. Trimming pared 2 bases from V and 4 bases from J, leaving 8 bases between. The CDR3 DNA follows: TGTGCCAGCAGTTTACTCCCGACCACCGGGGAGCTGTTTTTT. Translated, it gives CASSLLPTTGELFF.

The chain recombines TRBV2 with TRBJ1-5, with TRBD1 identical over 8 bases. Germline loops: CDR1 SNHLY, CDR2 FYNNEI. CDR3 length: 15 amino acids. V lost 5 bases, J lost 1 base, and 4 bases stayed unmatched. The CDR3 sequence is CASSKGDRSNQPQHF. CDR3 in DNA: TGTGCCAGCAGTAAAGGGGACAGGAGCAATCAGCCCCAGCATTTT.

This clonotype showed up just a few times. The gene calls are TRBV6-1 and TRBJ2-1; 14 nucleotides align to TRBD2. Germline CDR1 reads MNHNS; CDR2 reads SASEGT. V was pared by 5 bases and J by 7 bases, with 4 bases of the junction left unmatched. This CDR3 is 15 amino acids long. The CDR3 DNA reads as TGTGCCAGCAGTCGGACTAGCGGGAGGAATAATGAGCAGTTCTTC. Its translation is CASSRTSGRNNEQFF.

The chain is built from TRBV6-2 or TRBV6-3 and TRBJ2-3; the D is unclear. The CDR3 totals 12 residues. V was pared by 6 bases and J by 6 bases, with 10 bases between. CDR1 and CDR2 from the germline V gene are MNHEY and SVGEGT. The CDR3 bases are TGTGCCAGCAGCCCCCCCTACGATACGCAGTATTTT. It is translated as CASSPPYDTQYF.

This rearrangement joins TRBV29-1 to TRBJ2-5; D may be TRBD2 (7 bases). Germline assignment: CDR1 SQVTM and CDR2 ANQGSEA. V lost 5 bases and J 1 base, leaving 20 bases between the germline ends. The CDR3 has 16 amino acids. The CDR3 DNA is TGCAGCGTTTGGGGGGGCCTGGTACAACTCCAAGAGACCCAGTACTTC. Translated: CSVWGGLVQLQETQYF.

This clonotype has a single count. V gene TRBV15 combines with J gene TRBJ2-3; 8 bases map to TRBD2. The ends lost 0 bases at V and 4 bases at J; junction bases unmatched: 12. Germline V gene lookup returns CDR1 LNHNV and CDR2 YYDKDF (reference sequence). The CDR3 has 18 amino acids. This CDR3 reads CATSREPEIAGPSDTQYF. The CDR3, as DNA: TGTGCCACCAGCAGAGAACCCGAGATAGCGGGACCGTCAGATACGCAGTATTTT.

This clonotype has only a few counts. The gene calls are TRBV10-2 and TRBJ1-2; possibly TRBD1 for D (5 bases). The V end was cut by 3 bases, the J end by 5 bases, with 16 bases between. CDR3 length: 15 amino acids. CDR1 is WSHSY, CDR2 SAAADI, per germline. The CDR3, as DNA: TGCGCCAGCAGTGACCAACGGGACGGGATGTATGGCTACACCTTC. Translated, it gives CASSDQRDGMYGYTF.